This entry lists 25 T cell receptor delta chains sequenced from one sample in a study of gamma-delta T cells after stem cell transplantation. TCRdb reanalysed the RT-PCR reads with CATT. The repertoire has fewer than 1,300 delta-chain clones, roughly 1.2% of them found once; the top ten carry 27%. Material for sequencing was gamma-delta T cells. The source is a human donor. It is not recorded whose cells these are; they may come from a transplant donor.

This clone was detected a few times. TCRdb's protein for this DNA is that of a much larger clone and differs from the translation at residue 15, likely a read error; the protein shown is the DNA translation. This chain uses TRDV2 with TRDJ3; maybe TRDD3 (6 bases). There are 17 residues in the CDR3. The germline V gene has CDR1 GEAIGNYY and CDR2 EKD. The CDR3 spells CACDTPAGDWDTRQRFF. For the CDR3, the DNA is TGTGCCTGTGACACTCCTGCCGGGGACTGGGACACCCGACAGAGGTTTTTC.

A note on this clone: The translation of this DNA and the TCRdb protein of a much larger clone differ at residue 15, probably owing to a read error; the protein shown here is translated from the DNA. The gene calls are TRDV2 and TRDJ1, with TRDD3 matching 10 bases. This CDR3 region has 17 residues. Germline values: CDR1 GEAIGNYY, CDR2 EKD. The CDR3 region has the DNA TGTGCCTGTGACGGGGTGGTGGGGGATACATACACCGATAAACCCATCTTT. Encoded protein: CACDGVVGDTYTDKPIF.

Turning to this clone: Translating this DNA gives a protein that differs at residue 4 from the TCRdb one, which belongs to a much larger clone; a read error is likely, and the protein shown is this translation. The chain employs TRDV2 and TRDJ1, with 7 nucleotides matching TRDD3. The CDR3 spans 18 residues. The germline V gene encodes CDR1 GEAIGNYY and CDR2 EKD. The CDR3 here is CACGTRVRGLGDTDKLIF. In DNA form, the CDR3 reads TGTGCCTGTGGCACCAGGGTACGAGGGCTGGGGGACACCGATAAACTCATCTTT.

This clone turned up a few times. Given a far larger clone just one base away, this is likely a sequencing read error. Other nucleotide sequences in the sample specify the same CDR3. The chain employs TRDV2 and TRDJ1; TRDD3 matches 9 bases. Germline CDR1 is GEAIGNYY and CDR2 is EKD. With 3 bases clipped from V and 0 bases from J, the junction kept 10 bases outside the gene matches. The length of the CDR3 is 17 residues. The CDR3 spells CACDALTGGTYTDKLIF. Written as DNA, the CDR3 is TGTGCCTGTGACGCTCTTACTGGGGGAACTTACACCGATAAACTCATCTTT.

This clone rates as large. At the DNA level, this CDR3 is encoded by other sequences in the same sample as well. The chain joins TRDV2 to TRDJ1, with 12 positions matching TRDD3. Germline V CDR1 and CDR2: GEAIGNYY, EKD. V shed 3 bases and J 1 base; nucleotides not matched to a gene: 5. There are 16 residues in the CDR3. The CDR3 coding sequence is TGTGCCTGTGACCCGCTACTGGGGGATACCACCGATAAACTCATCTTT. Amino acid sequence: CACDPLLGDTTDKLIF.

This clone was found a few times. This probably arose from a read error, given a far larger clone one base away. In the same sample, other DNA sequences code for this CDR3. This chain joins TRDV2 and TRDJ1; 12 bases are a match to TRDD3. Germline values: CDR1 GEAIGNYY, CDR2 EKD. This CDR3 comprises 22 residues. CDR3 sequence: CACDKVTPGGYDPPGAEGKLIF. CDR3 sequence (DNA): TGTGCCTGCGACAAGGTCACGCCTGGGGGATACGACCCCCCCGGGGCAGAGGGCAAACTCATCTTT.

As to this clone: TCRdb has a much larger clone's protein, which differs at residue 3 from the translation of this DNA, likely because of a read error; what is shown is the protein translated from the DNA. The gene calls are TRDV2 and TRDJ1, with 9 positions matching TRDD3. The CDR3 spans 18 residues. Looked up from germline, CDR1 is GEAIGNYY and CDR2 is EKD. This CDR3 reads CARDAVSTGGGYTDKLIF. The CDR3 DNA reads as TGTGCCCGTGACGCCGTGAGTACTGGGGGAGGCTACACCGATAAACTCATCTTT.

On this clone itself: A read error is likely here: a far larger clone is one base away. J is TRDJ1 and V is TRDV2; possibly TRDD3 for D (5 bases). This CDR3 is 17 amino acids long. Germline V CDR1 and CDR2: GEAIGNYY, EKD. Between the trimmed V and J ends, which lost 3 bases and 2 bases, there was a span of 21 bases. The DNA of the CDR3 is TGTGCCTGTGACGCGTGGGCCCCCGACGGGGGGACCGATAAACTCATCTTT. Translating gives CACDAWAPDGGTDKLIF.

This clone has only a few counts. The protein TCRdb lists belongs to a much larger clone and differs from this DNA's translation at residue 15, which points to a read error; the protein shown is made from the DNA. The V gene is TRDV2, the J gene TRDJ1; tentatively, D is TRDD3 (6 bases). In germline, CDR1 is GEAIGNYY, CDR2 EKD. This CDR3 region has 19 residues. CDR3 residues: CACDGLSGDARLNTGKLIF. The CDR3 DNA sequence: TGTGCCTGTGACGGTTTATCTGGGGATGCTCGACTTAACACCGGTAAACTCATCTTT.

This clone is categorized as large. This chain connects TRDV2 to TRDJ1, with 12 positions matching TRDD3. V dropped 0 bases and J dropped 7; count of bases not matched to a gene: 11. This CDR3 is built from 17 residues. Germline V gene sequence: CDR1 GEAIGNYY, CDR2 EKD. For the CDR3, the DNA is TGTGCCTGTGACACCCTTCGTACTGGGGGATACATGGCTAAACTCATCTTT. This gives the protein CACDTLRTGGYMAKLIF.

This clone rates as large (0.1 to 1%). Other DNA variants within this sample encode the same CDR3. CDR3 sequence reads: CACDSLLGENTDKLIF. CDR3 DNA: TGTGCCTGTGACTCGTTACTGGGGGAAAACACCGATAAACTCATCTTT. J is TRDJ1 and V is TRDV2; 9 nucleotides agree with TRDD3. The V gene end was trimmed by 3 bases and the J gene end by 0 bases; junction bases not matched to a gene: 7. The germline V gene has CDR1 GEAIGNYY and CDR2 EKD. The CDR3 consists of 16 residues.

This clone occurred a few times. The rearrangement links TRDV2 to TRDJ1; D is undetermined. The CDR3 contains 14 residues. Trimming pared 3 bases from V and 3 bases from J, leaving 13 bases between. Germline CDR1 GEAIGNYY, CDR2 EKD. CDR3 in DNA: TGTGCCTGTGACGCCGTAGGGAGTCCCGATAAACTCATCTTT. Encoded protein: CACDAVGSPDKLIF.

Sample share makes this clone large (0.1 to 1%). This clone may be a read error of a much larger clone one base away. This chain connects TRDV2 to TRDJ1, with a tentative D call TRDD3 (5 bases). The CDR3 consists of 17 residues. Trimming removed 1 base at V and 3 bases at J, with 20 bases between. Germline V gene lookup returns CDR1 GEAIGNYY and CDR2 EKD. CDR3 sequence reads: CACDTWAPDGGADKLIF. CDR3 sequence (DNA): TGTGCCTGTGACACGTGGGCCCCCGACGGGGGGGCCGATAAACTCATCTTT.

This clone was found a few times. A far larger clone is one base from this, pointing to a likely read error. The same CDR3 is also encoded by other DNA sequences in this sample. The V call is TRDV2, the J call TRDJ1; 11 positions agree with TRDD3. The CDR3 has 22 amino acids. V shed 1 base and J 1 base; nucleotides not matched to a gene: 22. Looked up from germline, CDR1 is GEAIGNYY and CDR2 is EKD. CDR3 sequence reads: CACDTLLQLGDTKFAATDKLIF. The DNA for the CDR3 is TGTGCCTGTGACACTCTTCTACAGCTGGGGGATACTAAGTTTGCGGCCACCGATAAACTCATCTTT.

In its sample, this clone was seen a few times. Since a far larger clone is one base different, this is likely a read error. Additional DNA sequences in this sample encode the identical CDR3. V is TRDV2 and J is TRDJ2; TRDD3 matches 11 bases. CDR1 and CDR2 (germline): GEAIGNYY, EKD. The CDR3 totals 18 residues. J was trimmed by 2 bases and V by 1 base; bases with no gene match: 8. DNA for the CDR3: TGTGCCTGTGACACGATTCTGGGGGATACATCCTTGACAGCACAACTCTTCTTT. This gives the protein CACDTILGDTSLTAQLFF.

This clone was seen only a few times. This may be a read error: a much more frequent sequence differs by one nucleotide. The V gene is TRDV2, the J gene TRDJ1; possible D gene TRDD2, 5 bases. Trimming cost V 3 bases and J 1 base, with 41 bases left between them. The CDR3 runs to 24 residues. CDR1 is GEAIGNYY and CDR2 is EKD in the germline V gene. The CDR3 sequence is CACDPVSGFSSSFVPGLPTDKLIF. The CDR3 DNA is TGTGCCTGTGACCCGGTATCGGGGTTCAGTTCCTCCTTTGTACCGGGACTCCCCACCGATAAACTCATCTTT.

V is TRDV2 and J is TRDJ1; no clear D. Germline V gene lookup returns CDR1 GEAIGNYY and CDR2 EKD. V lost 1 base and J lost 3, with 11 bases in between. The CDR3 covers 14 residues. The CDR3 DNA reads as TGTGCCTGTGACACGGTAGGTCCTCCCGATAAACTCATCTTT. As protein: CACDTVGPPDKLIF.

In its sample, this clone is large. This sample also contains other DNA sequences that code for the same CDR3. This chain uses TRDV2 with TRDJ1; 8 bases match TRDD3. J gave up 0 bases and V 4 bases, and 15 bases lay outside the gene matches. CDR3 size: 18 residues. CDR1 and CDR2 from the germline V gene are GEAIGNYY and EKD. In DNA, the CDR3 is TGTGCCTGTGAACCACTGGGGGTCGCGAGCAAGTACACCGATAAACTCATCTTT. Translating it yields CACEPLGVASKYTDKLIF.

Details on this clone: A read error is possible here, since a much larger clone lies one base away. Other DNA sequences of this sample code for an identical CDR3. The chain is built from TRDV2 and TRDJ1; 10 bases map to TRDD3. This CDR3 contains 21 residues. Germline CDR1 is GEAIGNYY and CDR2 is EKD. CDR3 amino acids: CACDPLPLTSYWGIVADKLIF. The DNA of the CDR3 is TGTGCCTGTGACCCCCTGCCCCTAACGTCGTACTGGGGGATTGTGGCCGATAAACTCATCTTC.

A few counts support this clone. TCRdb shows a much larger clone's protein in place of this DNA's translation, and the two differ at residue 13, likely through a read error; the protein shown is translated from the DNA. This chain connects TRDV2 to TRDJ2, with TRDD3 matching over 12 bases. V shed 1 base, J shed 6 bases, and the junction held 11 bases outside the gene matches. Germline V gives CDR1 GEAIGNYY, CDR2 EKD. The CDR3 sequence is 18 residues long. This chain's CDR3 is CACDTILGDTSLAAQLFF. The CDR3 DNA reads TGTGCCTGTGACACGATTCTGGGGGATACGTCCTTGGCAGCACAACTCTTCTTT.

This clone has just a few counts. A far bigger clonotype differs at one base, so this is likely a read error. This specimen includes other DNA sequences encoding the same CDR3. This chain links TRDV2 with TRDJ3; tentatively, D is TRDD3 (6 bases). The CDR3 spans 18 residues. Germline V gives CDR1 GEAIGNYY, CDR2 EKD. Trimming left V 2 bases short and J 0 bases short, with 13 bases between. DNA of the CDR3: TGTGCCTGTGACAGGATACTGGACAGCTCCTGGGACACCCGACAGATGTTTTTC. As protein: CACDRILDSSWDTRQMFF.

This clone appeared a few times. This DNA translates differently at residue 3 from the TCRdb protein, which is that of a much larger clone; a read error is likely, and the protein shown is the DNA's own translation. This chain uses TRDV2 with TRDJ1; weak D call: TRDD3 (6 bases). Germline CDR1 is GEAIGNYY and CDR2 is EKD. The CDR3 spans 19 residues. In DNA, the CDR3 is TGTGCCCGTGACGGTTTATCTGGGGATGCTCGACTTAACACCGATAAACTCATCTTT. This codes for CARDGLSGDARLNTDKLIF.

This chain uses TRDV1 with TRDJ1; 8 positions agree with TRDD3. From germline, CDR1 is TSWWSYY and CDR2 QGS. The CDR3 runs to 26 residues. V lost 2 bases, J lost 0 bases, and 35 bases stayed unmatched. The CDR3 reads CALGEFKHPKYSLVRVGDPDTDKLIF. CDR3 nucleotide sequence: TGTGCTCTTGGGGAATTTAAACACCCCAAGTATAGCCTAGTGAGAGTGGGGGATCCCGACACCGATAAACTCATCTTT.

With respect to this clone: The mismatch at residue 12 between this DNA's translation and the TCRdb protein of a much larger clone likely reflects a read error; the protein shown is translated from the DNA. Here the CDR3 DNA reads TGTGCCTGTGACACTTTAAGTAAAGGTGGTGCCGGTAAACTCATCTTT. Translation gives CACDTLSKGGAGKLIF. The genes are TRDV2 and TRDJ1, with D uncertain. V lost 1 base, J lost 7 bases, and 21 bases lay in between. The CDR3 spans 16 residues. Germline V gives CDR1 GEAIGNYY, CDR2 EKD.

This clone was counted a few times. The protein TCRdb lists belongs to a much larger clone and differs from this DNA's translation at residue 14, which points to a read error; the protein shown is made from the DNA. The chain links TRDV2 to TRDJ1; 9 bases agree with TRDD3. Germline V gene data show CDR1 as GEAIGNYY and CDR2 as EKD. CDR3 length: 17 residues. The chain's CDR3 is CACSVLGDPKYTDTLIF. CDR3 in DNA: TGTGCCTGTTCGGTACTGGGGGACCCCAAGTACACCGATACACTCATCTTT.